The 21 T cell receptor beta chains below were found in one sample sequenced in a study of blood T cell repertoires in COVID-19. TCRdb's table, derived via immunoSEQ multiplex PCR, lists solely in-frame clones and lacks some. The table lists more than 200,000 clones, about 89% of them singletons. The sample taken for sequencing was PBMCs or T cells enriched from blood (not recorded which). The receptor set was obtained from a woman aged 30 to 39 who had recovered from COVID-19.

The chain carries TRBV5-1 and TRBJ1-1; D is ambiguous. V was trimmed by 0 bases and J by 0 bases, leaving 6 bases between them. Germline CDR1 is SGHRS and CDR2 is YFSETQ. This CDR3 is 14 amino acids long. CDR3 region: CASSLGHMNTEAFF. CDR3 bases: TGCGCCAGCAGCTTGGGGCACATGAACACTGAAGCTTTCTTT.

In its sample, this clone was seen once. The rearrangement uses TRBV4-1 and TRBJ2-7; 8 nucleotides match TRBD1. Trimming cost V 3 bases and J 2 bases; bases outside gene matches: 6. Germline V lookup: CDR1 MGHRA, CDR2 YSYEKL. The CDR3 consists of 15 residues. The CDR3 region has the DNA TGCGCCAGCAGCCATACCGGGACAGGAGCCTACGAGCAGTACTTC. Translated, it gives CASSHTGTGAYEQYF.

The V call is TRBV9, the J call TRBJ2-3; tentatively, D is TRBD2 (7 bases). The V end lost 2 bases, the J end lost 1 base, and 17 bases lay between the germline ends. The germline gives CDR1 SGDLS, CDR2 YYNGEE. CDR3 length: 17 amino acids. CDR3 nucleotides: TGTGCCAGCAGCGTGAGGGGGGGCGCCCTTCGCACAGATACGCAGTATTTT. Its protein is CASSVRGGALRTDTQYF.

V gene TRBV5-8 combines with J gene TRBJ2-7; D may be TRBD2 (5 bases). The V end was cut by 1 base, the J end by 1 base, with 12 bases between. Germline CDR1 and CDR2: SGHTS and YDEGEE. CDR3 length equals 15 residues. The CDR3 protein is CASSLIGEGSYEQYF. CDR3 DNA: TGTGCCAGCAGCTTGATCGGGGAAGGGTCCTACGAGCAGTACTTC.

This chain uses TRBV7-2 with TRBJ1-5, with 7 positions matching TRBD1. The V gene's germline CDR1 is SGHTA and CDR2 FQGNSA. The CDR3 covers 15 residues. With 5 bases clipped from V and 7 bases from J, the junction kept 11 bases outside the gene matches. The CDR3 protein is CASSPVRQGGQPQHF. CDR3 bases: TGTGCCAGCAGCCCTGTCCGACAGGGTGGCCAGCCCCAGCATTTT.

The J gene is TRBJ1-6, the V gene TRBV28; 7 bases align to TRBD1. The J segment lost 10 bases and the V segment lost 5 bases, leaving 11 bases of the junction unmatched. This CDR3 has 15 amino acids. Germline-derived CDR1 and CDR2 are MDHEN and SYDVKM. CDR3 sequence reads: CASSPGNRGSSPLHF. In DNA form, the CDR3 reads TGTGCCAGCAGTCCCGGGAACAGGGGTTCATCACCCCTCCACTTT.

The chain employs TRBV19 and TRBJ2-7; D perhaps matches TRBD2 (5 bases). Germline-derived CDR1 and CDR2 are LNHDA and SQIVND (reference sequence). This CDR3 is built from 16 residues. Trimming cost V 3 bases and J 4 bases, with 19 bases left between them. The CDR3 reads CASSIQGSEAKYEQYF. CDR3 sequence (DNA): TGTGCCAGTAGTATCCAAGGGTCGGAGGCGAAATACGAGCAGTACTTC.

Comment on this clone: One end of the junction varies from germline; a read error may be responsible. The chain carries TRBV7-7 and TRBJ2-5, with TRBD2 identical over 9 bases. The CDR3 is made up of 15 amino acids. Germline CDR1 SSHAT, CDR2 FNYEAQ (reference sequence). CDR3 DNA: TGTGCTAGCAGCTTCGGACTAGCGAAGCCTGAGACCCAGTACTTC. It translates to CASSFGLAKPETQYF. Full variable domain (outside the CDR3, taken from reference TRBV7-7 and TRBJ2-5): GAGVSQSPRYKVTKRGQDVTLRCDPISSHATLYWYQQALGQGPEFLTYFNYEAQPDKSGLPSDRFSAERPEGSISTLTIQRTEQRDSAMYRCASSFGLAKPETQYFGPGTRLLVL.

The chain recombines TRBV30 with TRBJ1-1; 7 positions match TRBD1. The germline V gene has CDR1 GTSNPN and CDR2 SVGIG (reference sequence). The V segment lost 2 bases and the J segment 3 bases; nucleotides outside the gene matches: 6. The CDR3 totals 14 residues. CDR3 in DNA: TGTGCCTGGAGTAAGACAGGGATCCACACTGAAGCTTTCTTT. Translating it yields CAWSKTGIHTEAFF.

V and J are TRBV27 and TRBJ2-2, with 8 bases identical to TRBD1. The V and J ends lost 2 bases and 4 bases, in that order; junction bases with no gene match: 12. The CDR3 length is 18 residues. CDR1 and CDR2 (germline): MNHEY, SMNVEV (reference sequence). CDR3 sequence: CASSLKAPGTGRTGELFF. The CDR3 bases are TGTGCCAGCAGTTTAAAAGCCCCCGGGACAGGCCGCACCGGGGAGCTGTTTTTT.

The rearrangement uses TRBV27 and TRBJ2-5; no reliable D call. The ends were cut back, 3 bases at V and 2 bases at J, with 10 bases in the middle. The CDR3 sequence is 14 residues long. Germline V gene data show CDR1 as MNHEY and CDR2 as SMNVEV (reference sequence). The chain's CDR3 is CASSFSNRQETQYF. CDR3 in DNA: TGTGCCAGCAGTTTTTCGAACAGACAAGAGACCCAGTACTTC.

V is TRBV27 and J is TRBJ2-7; the match to TRBD1 covers 10 bases. The CDR3 has 15 residues. V dropped 7 bases and J dropped 3; count of bases not matched to a gene: 9. In germline, CDR1 is MNHEY, CDR2 SMNVEV (reference sequence). This CDR3 is CASTRTRDRGYEQYF. In DNA, the CDR3 is TGTGCCAGCACCCGAACCCGGGACAGGGGCTACGAGCAGTACTTC.

The genes are TRBV30 and TRBJ1-2; tentative D call: TRBD1 (5 bases). This CDR3 contains 14 residues. CDR1 is GTSNPN and CDR2 is SVGIG in the germline V gene (reference sequence). V was shortened by 3 bases and J by 2 bases, with 13 bases between the two germline ends. This CDR3 is CAWSWGGVNYGYTF. In DNA form, the CDR3 reads TGTGCCTGGAGCTGGGGAGGGGTAAACTATGGCTACACCTTC.

This chain links TRBV4-3 with TRBJ2-7; 10 bases align to TRBD2. The V segment lost 0 bases and the J segment 6 bases; nucleotides outside the gene matches: 11. Germline lookup yields CDR1 LGHNA and CDR2 YSLEER. The CDR3 loop spans 17 amino acids. For the CDR3, the DNA is TGCGCCAGCAGCCAAGATAGGGATAGCGGGAGGCATGGCGAGCAGTACTTC. Its protein product is CASSQDRDSGRHGEQYF.

This chain connects TRBV19 to TRBJ1-1; 9 nucleotides align to TRBD1. V trimming: 5 bases; J trimming: 6 bases; junction bases outside the gene matches: 4. The CDR3 is 13 residues long. The germline V gene has CDR1 LNHDA and CDR2 SQIVND (reference sequence). The DNA of the CDR3 is TGTGCCAGTAGTTGGACAGGGGAGTCTGAAGCTTTCTTT. Translated: CASSWTGESEAFF.

A remark on this clone: The identical CDR3 is also encoded by other nucleotide sequences in the sample. The CDR3: CASSSTGNTEAFF. CDR3 in DNA: TGTGCCAGCAGCTCCACAGGAAACACTGAAGCTTTCTTT. The J gene is TRBJ1-1, the V gene TRBV7-3, with D possibly matching TRBD1 (5 bases). The V gene lost 4 bases and the J gene lost 2 bases, with 8 bases spanning the gap. Germline CDR1 and CDR2: SGHTA and FQGTGA. The CDR3 is 13 amino acids.

The rearrangement links TRBV18 to TRBJ1-2, with 8 positions matching TRBD1. Unmatched junction bases numbered 11, after V lost 8 bases and J lost 3 bases. The CDR3 has 15 amino acids. Germline CDR1 is KGHSH and CDR2 is LQKENI. The CDR3 loop is CASRYSGQGDYGYTF. CDR3 sequence (DNA): TGTGCCAGCCGATATTCCGGACAGGGCGACTATGGCTACACCTTC.

This chain connects TRBV5-5 to TRBJ2-7, with TRBD1 matching 10 bases. The germline V gene has CDR1 SGHKS and CDR2 YYEKEE (reference sequence). The CDR3 has 15 amino acids. The junction had 8 bases not matched to a gene; V was cut back by 4 bases and J by 4 bases. CDR3 DNA: TGTGCCAGCAGCGCTCTCGGGACAGGGGTATACGAGCAGTACTTC. This codes for CASSALGTGVYEQYF.

This clone was counted once. CDR3 nucleotides: TGCGCCAGCAGCCAAGAGGTTAGCCCCTACAATGAGCAGTTCTTC. Translation: CASSQEVSPYNEQFF. The gene calls are TRBV4-1 and TRBJ2-1; unclear D gene. Germline loops: CDR1 MGHRA, CDR2 YSYEKL. The CDR3 is 15 amino acids. The V end was cut by 0 bases, the J end by 2 bases, with 8 bases between.

The genes are TRBV11-1 and TRBJ2-6, with 10 bases identical to TRBD2. The germline gives CDR1 SGHAT, CDR2 FQDESV (reference sequence). This CDR3 has 16 amino acids. The junction had 6 bases not matched to a gene; V was cut back by 10 bases and J by 0 bases. CDR3: CAIKAGGSSGANVLTF. The CDR3 DNA is TGTGCCATCAAAGCGGGAGGGAGCTCTGGGGCCAACGTCCTGACTTTC. The variable domain in full, completed from reference TRBV11-1 and TRBJ2-6, reads EAEVAQSPRYKITEKSQAVAFWCDPISGHATLYWYRQILGQGPELLVQFQDESVVDDSQLPKDRFSAERLKGVDSTLKIQPAELGDSAMYLCAIKAGGSSGANVLTFGAGSRLTVL.

The chain couples TRBV4-1 to TRBJ1-6; D perhaps matches TRBD1 (5 bases). This CDR3 is built from 15 residues. The V end lost 1 base, the J end lost 7 bases, and 11 bases lay between the germline ends. Germline-derived CDR1 and CDR2 are MGHRA and YSYEKL. CDR3 protein: CASSQGSGGNSPLHF. In DNA form, the CDR3 reads TGCGCCAGCAGCCAAGGAAGTGGGGGGAATTCACCCCTCCACTTT.